These 9 T cell receptor beta chains were all obtained from the same sample, sequenced in a study of blood T cell repertoires in COVID-19 (dated by TCRdb to about 2020). Library construction relied on the immunoSEQ multiplex PCR assay. TCRdb stores this immuneACCESS table with in-frame sequences only. Part of the clones is absent; in the studies checked, under half of the shortfall reflects unresolved V genes, and no reason is known for the rest. The sample table records around 170,000 clones; 70% to 85% of these occur just once. Together, the top ten hold approximately 12% of the sample. The sequenced sample was PBMCs or T cells enriched from blood (not recorded which). Receptors originate from a man aged 50-60 years who had recovered from COVID-19.

The chain recombines TRBV9 with TRBJ2-7, with 7 positions matching TRBD1. CDR3 length: 13 residues. The V segment lost 4 bases and the J segment 5 bases; nucleotides outside the gene matches: 6. Germline V gene sequence: CDR1 SGDLS, CDR2 YYNGEE. The CDR3 is CASSKQGYDEQYF. The DNA for the CDR3 is TGTGCCAGCAGCAAACAGGGGTACGACGAGCAGTACTTC. Using reference TRBV9 and TRBJ2-7 for the parts outside the CDR3, the full variable domain is DSGVTQTPKHLITATGQRVTLRCSPRSGDLSVYWYQQSLDQGLQFLIQYYNGEERAKGNILERFSAQQFPDLHSELNLSSLELGDSALYFCASSKQGYDEQYFGPGTRLTVT.

The chain employs TRBV4-1 and TRBJ1-1; D is uncertain. The V and J ends lost 1 base and 1 base respectively, with 19 bases between them. This CDR3 is 18 amino acids long. Germline CDR1 is MGHRA and CDR2 is YSYEKL. The DNA of the CDR3 is TGCGCCAGCAGCCAAGCACGGACTACCCTACGGAAGAACACTGAAGCTTTCTTT. It yields the protein CASSQARTTLRKNTEAFF.

V usage is TRBV24-1 and J usage is TRBJ1-1; 8 nucleotides agree with TRBD1. The CDR3 covers 13 residues. Germline-derived CDR1 and CDR2 are KGHDR and SFDVKD. V lost 9 bases and J lost 4; bases outside the gene matches: 6. The CDR3 here is CATRETGGTEAFF. DNA of the CDR3: TGTGCCACCCGAGAAACAGGGGGCACTGAAGCTTTCTTT.

The chain couples TRBV2 to TRBJ1-1; TRBD1 is a possible D gene (6 bases). V dropped 7 bases and J dropped 4 bases, with 16 bases sitting between them. In germline, CDR1 is SNHLY, CDR2 FYNNEI. The CDR3 is 14 amino acids. CDR3 in DNA: TGTGCCAGCAATCCAGGACAGCGGAGCACTGAAGCTTTCTTT. It codes for CASNPGQRSTEAFF.

This rearrangement joins TRBV7-9 to TRBJ1-1; possibly TRBD1 for D (5 bases). This CDR3 has 13 residues. V gave up 7 bases and J gave up 1 base, with 10 bases separating them. CDR1 and CDR2 (germline): SEHNR, FQNEAQ (reference sequence). The CDR3 is CASTLQGNTEAFF. The DNA for the CDR3 is TGTGCCAGCACCCTGCAGGGGAACACTGAAGCTTTCTTT.

The chain couples TRBV5-6 to TRBJ1-4, with 8 bases aligning to TRBD1. Germline CDR1 is SGHDT and CDR2 is YYEEEE. With V trimmed by 1 base and J by 5 bases, 4 bases remained unmatched. The CDR3 has 15 amino acids. CDR3 loop: CASSLLRGPNEKLFF. CDR3 in DNA: TGTGCCAGCAGCTTGCTCAGGGGGCCCAATGAAAAACTGTTTTTT. Full variable domain (outside the CDR3, taken from reference TRBV5-6 and TRBJ1-4): DAGVTQSPTHLIKTRGQQVTLRCSPKSGHDTVSWYQQALGQGPQFIFQYYEEEERQRGNFPDRFSGHQFPNYSSELNVNALLLGDSALYLCASSLLRGPNEKLFFGSGTQLSVL.

V usage is TRBV11-3 and J usage is TRBJ2-7, with 8 bases lining up with TRBD1. The ends lost 1 base at V and 7 bases at J; junction bases unmatched: 3. This CDR3 is built from 13 residues. From germline, CDR1 is SGHNT and CDR2 YENEEA. DNA of the CDR3: TGTGCCAGCAGCTTAGCAGGGGGCCGGGAGCAGTACTTC. It codes for CASSLAGGREQYF.

The chain recombines TRBV9 with TRBJ2-3, with 8 bases aligning to TRBD1. The V segment lost 4 bases and the J segment 5 bases; nucleotides outside the gene matches: 6. The CDR3 is 14 amino acids. CDR1 SGDLS and CDR2 YYNGEE come from the germline V gene. The CDR3 nucleotides are TGTGCCAGCAGCTTCCGGACAGGGATAGATACGCAGTATTTT. It translates to CASSFRTGIDTQYF.

The chain links TRBV7-8 to TRBJ1-5; 12 positions match TRBD1. The CDR3 consists of 15 residues. Per germline, CDR1 SGHVS and CDR2 FQNEAQ. With 5 bases clipped from V and 6 bases from J, the junction kept 5 bases outside the gene matches. Written as DNA, the CDR3 is TGTGCCAGCAGCCCCCGGGACAGGGGGCGTCAGCCCCAGCATTTT. It is translated as CASSPRDRGRQPQHF.